A selection of T cell receptor beta chains follows, all from one sample in a study of T cell responses to AZD1222 COVID-19 vaccine. Libraries were prepared by immunoSEQ multiplex PCR; TCRdb keeps only in-frame clonotypes and omits some of them. Of 160,000 or so clones in the sample, roughly nine tenths were seen once. The sequencing used peripheral blood, collected on day 0 of AZD1222 vaccination. These receptors were collected from an adult in good health. CDR3s include the opening cysteine and the closing phenylalanine or tryptophan.

V gene: TRBV23-1
J gene: TRBJ1-2
CDR3 protein: CASSHVGYGYTF

V gene: TRBV7-9
J gene: TRBJ2-3
CDR3 protein: CASSLYISSTDTQYF

V gene: TRBV7-8
J gene: TRBJ1-6
CDR3 protein: CASSLRTSSPLHF

V gene: TRBV7-8
J gene: TRBJ1-2
CDR3 protein: CASSPSDLNYGYTF

V gene: TRBV5-4
J gene: TRBJ1-2
CDR3 protein: CASSLEGVRGGYTF

V gene: TRBV28
J gene: TRBJ1-3
CDR3 protein: CASSQTDSGNTIYF

V gene: TRBV6-5
J gene: TRBJ2-2
CDR3 protein: CASSLSGTGELFF

V gene: TRBV23-1
J gene: TRBJ2-3
CDR3 protein: CASSQSRGGLAGGGSTDTQYF

V gene: TRBV5-1
J gene: TRBJ1-4
CDR3 protein: CASSLERGTNEKLFF

V gene: TRBV3-1/TRBV3-2
J gene: TRBJ1-1
CDR3 protein: CASSQEGGAPYEAFF

V gene: TRBV19
J gene: TRBJ2-1
CDR3 protein: CASSTPNSPGWEQFF

V gene: TRBV7-2
J gene: TRBJ1-5
CDR3 protein: CASSLIDNQPQHF

V gene: TRBV29-1
J gene: TRBJ1-1
CDR3 protein: CSATGTGNTEAFF

V gene: TRBV6-5
J gene: TRBJ1-2
CDR3 protein: CASSPHPGLDYGYTF

V gene: TRBV3-1/TRBV3-2
J gene: TRBJ1-5
CDR3 protein: CASSQGTFYSNQPQHF

V gene: TRBV25-1
J gene: TRBJ1-2
CDR3 protein: CASSEQARQGYTF

V gene: TRBV18
J gene: TRBJ2-2
CDR3 protein: CASSPQPGELFF

V gene: TRBV6-6
J gene: TRBJ2-7
CDR3 protein: CASSYSMGAPYEQYF

V gene: TRBV6-2/TRBV6-3
J gene: TRBJ2-2
CDR3 protein: CASSRLAGGTGELFF

V gene: TRBV7-2
J gene: TRBJ2-1
CDR3 protein: CASSLAWVPEQFF

V gene: TRBV5-1
J gene: TRBJ2-3
CDR3 protein: CASSRQGSTDTQYF

V gene: TRBV2
J gene: TRBJ1-5
CDR3 protein: CASSDHWGDNQPQHF

V gene: TRBV11-2
J gene: TRBJ1-1
CDR3 protein: CASSFRWDTEAFF

V gene: TRBV2
J gene: TRBJ1-1
CDR3 protein: CASSRDMNTEAFF

V gene: TRBV14
J gene: TRBJ1-2
CDR3 protein: CASSQSASGAYGYTF

V gene: TRBV27
J gene: TRBJ2-5
CDR3 protein: CASSSSGLAGQETQYF

V gene: TRBV29-1
J gene: TRBJ2-3
CDR3 protein: CSVGGAADTQYF

V gene: TRBV15
J gene: TRBJ1-4
CDR3 protein: CATSMDEKLFF

V gene: TRBV5-6
J gene: TRBJ1-2
CDR3 protein: CASTYFGQGSYYGYTF

V gene: TRBV23-1
J gene: TRBJ1-1
CDR3 protein: CASGTDRVRSDTEAFF

V gene: TRBV19
J gene: TRBJ1-5
CDR3 protein: CASFGSKGVNQPQHF

V gene: TRBV6-6
J gene: TRBJ1-4
CDR3 protein: CASSRTGSSEKLFF

V gene: TRBV30
J gene: TRBJ2-5
CDR3 protein: CAWGTETQYF

V gene: TRBV19
J gene: TRBJ1-6
CDR3 protein: CASSSVDSPLHF

V gene: TRBV30
J gene: TRBJ1-6
CDR3 protein: CAWSWSGRKDSPLHF

V gene: TRBV10-1
J gene: TRBJ2-3
CDR3 protein: CASSAGLSTDTQYF

V gene: TRBV2
J gene: TRBJ1-1
CDR3 protein: CAKIGTGRIEAFF

V gene: TRBV6-1
J gene: TRBJ1-1
CDR3 protein: CASSERDMNTEAFF

V gene: TRBV5-6
J gene: TRBJ1-2
CDR3 protein: CASSSDRVGYTF

V gene: TRBV6-5
J gene: TRBJ1-2
CDR3 protein: CASRSSTGRIGGYTF

V gene: TRBV2
J gene: TRBJ2-1
CDR3 protein: CASTSGTSGYNEQFF

V gene: TRBV5-4
J gene: TRBJ1-1
CDR3 protein: CASSFEAANTEAFF

V gene: TRBV19
J gene: TRBJ1-2
CDR3 protein: CASSEPFYGYTF

V gene: TRBV4-2
J gene: TRBJ1-1
CDR3 protein: CASSQESGLVGDTEAFF

V gene: TRBV7-9
J gene: TRBJ2-5
CDR3 protein: CASSLKGWETQYF

V gene: TRBV5-1
J gene: TRBJ1-1
CDR3 protein: CASSLDRSDSYPQGAFF

V gene: TRBV6-2/TRBV6-3
J gene: TRBJ2-3
CDR3 protein: CASSYENRGADTQYF

V gene: TRBV6-1
J gene: TRBJ1-4
CDR3 protein: CASSEPFRGPRQNEKLFF

V gene: TRBV29-1
J gene: TRBJ2-1
CDR3 protein: CSGRTSGGLHEQFF

V gene: TRBV3-1/TRBV3-2
J gene: TRBJ2-1
CDR3 protein: CASSQVVGQGEQFF

V gene: TRBV7-9
J gene: TRBJ2-3
CDR3 protein: CASSPTGFTDTQYF

V gene: TRBV7-9
J gene: TRBJ1-4
CDR3 protein: CASSRTNEKLFF

V gene: TRBV9
J gene: TRBJ2-2
CDR3 protein: CASSPWGGELFF

V gene: TRBV9
J gene: TRBJ2-7
CDR3 protein: CASSPYSYYEQYF

V gene: TRBV2
J gene: TRBJ1-1
CDR3 protein: CASTLTRTVNTEAFF

V gene: TRBV12-3/TRBV12-4
J gene: TRBJ1-2
CDR3 protein: CASSLGRVHGYTF